This note documents a single TCR beta chain sequence. Germline-derived CDR1 and CDR2 are SGHNT and YYREEE (reference sequence). The CDR3 is made up of 14 amino acids. The J segment lost 4 bases and the V segment lost 0 bases, leaving 0 bases of the junction unmatched. Genomic DNA came from blood conventional CD4+ T cells gated CD25-low CD127-high. This sample stems from a study of regulatory and conventional T cells in RAG deficiency. Libraries were prepared by immunoSEQ multiplex PCR; TCRdb keeps only in-frame clonotypes and omits some of them. The sample consists of more than 20,000 clones, just under 95% of them appearing once. These same records also appear under a second study, on regulatory T cells. From that paper: The primer mix had 52 TRBV and 13 TRBJ primers.

The gene calls are TRBV5-4 and TRBJ1-4; 7 bases agree with TRBD1. What was sequenced was CD4+ T cells sorted from blood. The origin of this receptor is a human donor in good health. CDR3 in amino acids: CASSLDRGNEKLFF. Here the CDR3 DNA reads TGTGCCAGCAGCTTGGACAGGGGTAATGAAAAACTGTTTTTT.